One sample yielded the 9 T cell receptor beta chains listed below, sequenced in a study of lung T cells in sarcoidosis with Löfgren's syndrome. TCRdb itself ran the reads through MiXCR, one entry per CDR3 protein. The sample lists roughly 4,000 distinct CDR3 sequences, about 22% occurring once. The sequencing input was CD4+ T cells from bronchoalveolar lavage. The receptors shown here come from a human donor with sarcoidosis (Löfgren's syndrome or another form), or a control subject (not recorded which).

In the case of this clonotype: Being one base from a much bigger clone, this may be a read error. The chain carries TRBV30 and TRBJ2-2; 11 nucleotides agree with TRBD1. The V gene's germline CDR1 is GTSNPN and CDR2 SVGIG (reference sequence). J was trimmed by 10 bases and V by 3 bases; bases with no gene match: 10. The length of the CDR3 is 15 residues. As DNA, the CDR3 is TGTGCCTGGAGCACGGGGACAGGGGGAGCCGAGGAGCTGTTTTTT. This codes for CAWSTGTGGAEELFF.

This clonotype showed up just a few times. This clone may be a read error of a much larger clone one base away. It is likely a read error, because the conserved phenylalanine at the end of the CDR3 is missing. The chain links TRBV2 to TRBJ2-7; 12 nucleotides match TRBD2. The V gene end was trimmed by 6 bases and the J gene end by 3 bases; junction bases not matched to a gene: 6. The CDR3 totals 15 residues. Per the germline V gene, CDR1 is SNHLY and CDR2 is FYNNEI. The chain's CDR3 is CASRASTSGSYEQYL. DNA for the CDR3: TGTGCCAGCAGGGCCTCGACTAGCGGGAGCTACGAGCAGTACCTC.

This clonotype was observed many times. The CDR3: CSVVSGRSSYNEQFF. As DNA, the CDR3 is TGCAGCGTTGTTAGCGGGAGAAGTTCCTACAATGAGCAGTTCTTC. The genes are TRBV29-1 and TRBJ2-1; 9 bases match TRBD2. J was trimmed by 1 base and V by 4 bases; bases with no gene match: 5. Germline CDR1 SQVTM, CDR2 ANQGSEA. The CDR3 totals 15 residues.

This clonotype was seen repeatedly, ten times or more. The V and J genes are TRBV12-3 or TRBV12-4 and TRBJ2-3; D is undetermined. The CDR3 covers 13 residues. Trimming took 7 bases from V and 0 from J, leaving 8 bases between them. The DNA of the CDR3 is TGTGCCAGCAATGTGAGAAGCACAGATACGCAGTATTTT. It specifies CASNVRSTDTQYF.

This clonotype was picked up many times. The chain joins TRBV12-3 or TRBV12-4 to TRBJ1-1; D ambiguous. Trimming cost V 1 base and J 11 bases, with 8 bases left between them. The CDR3 totals 11 residues. The CDR3 nucleotides read TGTGCCAGCAGTTTAGGAGGGAGGGCTTTCTTT. Translation: CASSLGGRAFF.

There are many counts of this clonotype. The chain combines TRBV2 with TRBJ2-7; D gene ambiguous. Germline lookup yields CDR1 SNHLY and CDR2 FYNNEI. This CDR3 comprises 14 residues. Trimming pared 5 bases from V and 5 bases from J, leaving 16 bases between. This CDR3 is CASSHRTVTDEQYV. The CDR3 DNA sequence: TGTGCCAGCAGTCATCGGACCGTCACCGACGAGCAGTACGTC.

Comments on this clonotype: A much bigger clone sits one base away, suggesting this may be a read error. The chain is built from TRBV4-1 and TRBJ2-3, with D possibly TRBD2 on 7 matching bases. CDR1 and CDR2 from the germline V gene are MGHRA and YSYEKL. CDR3 length: 15 residues. CDR3 sequence reads: CASCQVGGGEDTQYF. The DNA for the CDR3 is TGCGCCAGCTGCCAAGTAGGGGGGGGAGAAGATACGCAGTATTTT.

This clonotype is deemed medium-sized (0.01 to 0.1%). This rearrangement joins TRBV27 to TRBJ2-7; 9 bases match TRBD1. V lost 3 bases to trimming and J lost 4 bases; unmatched junction nucleotides: 7. Germline assignment: CDR1 MNHEY and CDR2 SMNVEV (reference sequence). The CDR3 length is 15 residues. CDR3 amino acids: CASSFLADRGYEQYF. The CDR3 coding sequence is TGTGCCAGCAGTTTTTTGGCGGACAGGGGTTACGAGCAGTACTTC.

Relative to its sample, this clonotype is medium-sized. The J gene is TRBJ2-1, the V gene TRBV7-6; no firm D call. The length of the CDR3 is 12 residues. Germline V gene lookup returns CDR1 SGHVS and CDR2 FNYEAQ. V lost 4 bases, J lost 8 bases, and 9 bases lay in between. This CDR3 reads CASSSLGDEQFF. CDR3 bases: TGTGCCAGCAGCTCGTTAGGCGATGAGCAGTTCTTC.